The following is a TCR beta chain sequence with its context. Patients from Seattle were sampled longitudinally, starting during active infection. In the original analysis: It was from reference gene primer amplification that nucleated cell counts were estimated. Assay: immunoSEQ multiplex PCR; the TCRdb copy retains only in-frame clones and omits some. V, J and clone size were drawn from that table, and D and trimming were deduced from the DNA. The table includes about 44,000 clones, around 94% detected once. This sample was included in a study of blood T cell repertoires in COVID-19. As for the study in general: The study drew acute and convalescent COVID-19 samples from the United States, Italy and Spain.

V gave up 0 bases and J gave up 0 bases, with 9 bases separating them. The CDR3 is made up of 16 amino acids. Looked up from germline, CDR1 is SGHNT and CDR2 is YYREEE (reference sequence). The receptor comes from a man in his fifties or sixties with COVID-19, enrolled during active disease. The sample consisted of peripheral blood. The chain carries TRBV5-4 and TRBJ2-2; D remains unclear. The CDR3 loop reads CASSLARGPNTGELFF. CDR3 DNA sequence: TGTGCCAGCAGCTTGGCCCGTGGGCCGAACACCGGGGAGCTGTTTTTT. Full variable domain (outside the CDR3, taken from reference TRBV5-4 and TRBJ2-2): ETGVTQSPTHLIKTRGQQVTLRCSSQSGHNTVSWYQQALGQGPQFIFQYYREEENGRGNFPPRFSGLQFPNYSSELNVNALELDDSALYLCASSLARGPNTGELFFGEGSRLTVL.